This is a list of T cell receptor beta chains from one sample in a study of T cell responses to AZD1222 COVID-19 vaccine. Generated by immunoSEQ multiplex PCR, the TCRdb table keeps only in-frame clones and is missing some. The sample includes roughly 140,000 clones, around 86% seen only once; the top ten take 3.5% to 5%. This material consisted of peripheral blood, taken on day 0 of MenACWY control vaccination. These receptors originate from an adult in good health. The CDR3 runs from the conserved cysteine through the conserved F or W. A D gene is named only where the DNA matches it firmly. Clone size is stated in some rows and not others, as once, few, many or a class when expanded.

>NA|TRBD1|TRBJ2-7|TRBV5-4
TGTGCCAGCAGCTTATCCGGGACAGGTCTCTACGAGCAGTACTTC
CASSLSGTGLYEQYF
>NA|NA|TRBJ1-2|TRBV9
TGTGCCAGCAGCCACGGCGACTATGGCTACACCTTC
CASSHGDYGYTF
>few|NA|TRBJ2-7|TRBV27
TGTGCCAGCAGTTACAGAGCGGGTACCTCCTACGAGCAGTACTTC
CASSYRAGTSYEQYF
>NA|NA|TRBJ1-5|TRBV3-1/TRBV3-2
TGTGCCAGCAGCCAATCAGCGAATCAGCCCCAGCATTTT
CASSQSANQPQHF
>NA|NA|TRBJ1-3|TRBV9
TGTGCCAGCAGCGTAGTCCCTGGAAACACCATATATTTT
CASSVVPGNTIYF
>NA|NA|TRBJ1-2|TRBV3-1/TRBV3-2
TGTGCCAGCAGCCAAGATGGAGGGGGGTCGTACTATGGCTACACCTTC
CASSQDGGGSYYGYTF
>NA|NA|TRBJ2-2|TRBV12-3/TRBV12-4
TGTGCCAGCAGTCGCGACTGGGGCGGGGAGCTGTTTTTT
CASSRDWGGELFF
>NA|NA|TRBJ1-4|TRBV7-9
TGTGCCAGCAGCTTGACAGAAACTAATGAAAAACTGTTTTTT
CASSLTETNEKLFF
>NA|NA|TRBJ2-1|TRBV5-1
TGCGCCAGCAGGTTGGGATATGGGGCGGTTGAGCAGTTCTTC
CASRLGYGAVEQFF
>NA|NA|TRBJ1-6|TRBV27
TGTGCCAGCAGCCTAAGGGCCTATAATTCACCCCTCCACTTT
CASSLRAYNSPLHF
>NA|NA|TRBJ1-3|TRBV3-1/TRBV3-2
TGTGCCAGCAGCCTCAGCCAGCTGAGCTCTGGAAACACCATATATTTT
CASSLSQLSSGNTIYF
>once|NA|TRBJ2-3|TRBV7-3
TGTGCCAGCAGCCCTCAGACCGGAGATACGCAGTATTTT
CASSPQTGDTQYF
>once|TRBD1|TRBJ1-2|TRBV4-2
TGTGCCAGCAGCCAAGGGACAGGGGGCGAAGGTGGCTACACCTTC
CASSQGTGGEGGYTF
>once|NA|TRBJ1-2|TRBV7-2
TGTGCCAGCAGCTTAGTTCCCGTAAACTATGGCTACACCTTC
CASSLVPVNYGYTF
>NA|TRBD1|TRBJ1-2|TRBV6-5
TGTGCCAGCAGTTACAAGGGGGCGGGCTATGGCTACACCTTC
CASSYKGAGYGYTF
>NA|NA|TRBJ1-3|TRBV15
TGTGCCACCAGCAGACCCCAGGGTAAAGAGTTTGGAAACACCATATATTTT
CATSRPQGKEFGNTIYF
>NA|NA|TRBJ1-2|TRBV18
TGTGCCAGCTCACCCGGGGAGAGTGGCTACACCTTC
CASSPGESGYTF
>NA|TRBD1|TRBJ1-5|TRBV27
TGTGCCAGCAGGCGACAGGGGGACAATCAGCCCCAGCATTTT
CASRRQGDNQPQHF
>NA|TRBD1|TRBJ1-5|TRBV15
TGTGCCACCAGCGAGGGGGCACAGCCCCAGCATTTT
CATSEGAQPQHF
>NA|TRBD1|TRBJ1-2|TRBV7-2
TGTGCCAGCAGCCCCCGGACAGGGGACTTTTATGGCTACACCTTC
CASSPRTGDFYGYTF
>NA|TRBD2|TRBJ2-1|TRBV28
TGTGCCAGCAGTTTAAGGGTGGAGCGGGGGCACTTCTTC
CASSLRVERGHFF
>few|TRBD1|TRBJ1-5|TRBV6-5
TGTGCCAGCAGTTCCGTACAGGGGGGTCAGCCCCAGCATTTT
CASSSVQGGQPQHF
>NA|TRBD1|TRBJ1-2|TRBV27
TGTGCCAGCAGTTTATCTGGGGGACAGGCCTTATATGGCTACACCTTC
CASSLSGGQALYGYTF
>NA|NA|TRBJ2-3|TRBV6-5
TGTGCCAGCATCGGAGGGGGGGCCGGCACAGATACGCAGTATTTT
CASIGGGAGTDTQYF
>NA|NA|TRBJ1-1|TRBV5-1
TGCGCCAGCAGCTTGGATGGGGTTGGGATGAACACTGAAGCTTTCTTT
CASSLDGVGMNTEAFF
>NA|NA|TRBJ1-1|TRBV19
TGTGCCAGTAGTATAAAGGCCAGGGTTTTGACTGAAGCTTTCTTT
CASSIKARVLTEAFF
>NA|NA|TRBJ2-1|TRBV19
TGTGCCAGTAGTATAATCCCGGTGAATGAGCAGTTCTTC
CASSIIPVNEQFF
>NA|NA|TRBJ2-3|TRBV5-1
TGCGCCAGCAGCTCGGACGGTGTAAGGGATACGCAGTATTTT
CASSSDGVRDTQYF
>NA|NA|TRBJ1-5|TRBV10-1
TGCGCCAGCAGTCCGGACAGCCGTGGGCCCCAGCATTTT
CASSPDSRGPQHF